Presented here are 6 T cell receptor beta chains from one specimen sequenced in a study of CD8+ T cells in alopecia areata. The treatment was: oral pan-JAK inhibitor, 5-10 mg twice daily. RNA extraction was followed by reverse transcription into cDNA, which acted as the sequencing template. Data came from immunoSEQ multiplex PCR; TCRdb stores just in-frame clones and leaves some out. Seen here are around 150,000 clones, approximately 85% observed once, and the top ten hold more than 20%. The sequencing used CD8+ T cells sorted from blood, collected at week 4, from a patient treated with tofacitinib. The receptors were gathered from a human donor with alopecia areata.

This clone came up once. V and J are TRBV7-9 and TRBJ2-2, with 7 bases aligning to TRBD1. CDR3 length: 17 amino acids. Trimming took 5 bases from V and 3 from J; bases not matched to a gene: 12. Germline V gene sequence: CDR1 SEHNR, CDR2 FQNEAQ (reference sequence). The DNA for the CDR3 is TGTGCCAGCAGCCCCTCCGATACAGGGGACCACACCGGGGAGCTGTTTTTT. Its translation is CASSPSDTGDHTGELFF. The full variable domain, rest sourced from reference TRBV7-9 and TRBJ2-2, is DTGVSQNPRHKITKRGQNVTFRCDPISEHNRLYWYRQTLGQGPEFLTYFQNEAQLEKSRLLSDRFSAERPKGSFSTLEIQRTEQGDSAMYLCASSPSDTGDHTGELFFGEGSRLTVL.

This chain links TRBV7-9 with TRBJ2-7; D possibly corresponds to TRBD1 (7 bases). The CDR3 consists of 17 residues. Germline lookup yields CDR1 SEHNR and CDR2 FQNEAQ (reference sequence). Trimming shortened V by 4 bases and J by 1 base, and 20 bases separated the two germline ends. This CDR3 is CASSSFLRQGGSYEQYF. CDR3 bases: TGTGCCAGCAGCTCCTTCTTAAGACAGGGAGGTTCCTACGAGCAGTACTTC.

The rearrangement joins TRBV25-1 to TRBJ2-5; tentatively, D is TRBD1 (5 bases). Trimming pared 2 bases from V and 2 bases from J, leaving 9 bases between. The CDR3 is 14 residues long. In germline, CDR1 is MGHDK, CDR2 SYGVNS. The CDR3 spells CASSERQLQETQYF. Here the CDR3 DNA reads TGTGCCAGCAGTGAAAGACAGCTTCAAGAGACCCAGTACTTC.

V usage is TRBV4-3 and J usage is TRBJ2-7, with no clear D. Trimming left V 0 bases short and J 2 bases short, with 11 bases between. The germline V gene encodes CDR1 LGHNA and CDR2 YSLEER. This CDR3 spans 15 amino acids. The CDR3 loop reads CASSQEWHFTYEQYF. CDR3 nucleotide sequence: TGCGCCAGCAGCCAAGAATGGCATTTTACCTACGAGCAGTACTTC.

V and J are TRBV10-2 and TRBJ1-1; no definite D call. CDR1 and CDR2 from the germline V gene are WSHSY and SAAADI. The CDR3 sequence is 16 residues long. Trimming removed 5 bases at V and 0 bases at J, with 16 bases between. Here the CDR3 DNA reads TGCGCCAGCAGTCCAGGACTGAGTTCCTTGAACACTGAAGCTTTCTTT. It codes for CASSPGLSSLNTEAFF.

In this sample, this clone turned up once. The chain has TRBV5-1 and TRBJ2-2; D is unresolved. CDR3 length equals 15 residues. The V end lost 0 bases, the J end lost 3 bases, and 9 bases lay between the germline ends. CDR1 and CDR2 (germline): SGHRS, YFSETQ. DNA for the CDR3: TGCGCCAGCAGCTTGGTTGTACCGGACACCGGGGAGCTGTTTTTT. It codes for CASSLVVPDTGELFF.